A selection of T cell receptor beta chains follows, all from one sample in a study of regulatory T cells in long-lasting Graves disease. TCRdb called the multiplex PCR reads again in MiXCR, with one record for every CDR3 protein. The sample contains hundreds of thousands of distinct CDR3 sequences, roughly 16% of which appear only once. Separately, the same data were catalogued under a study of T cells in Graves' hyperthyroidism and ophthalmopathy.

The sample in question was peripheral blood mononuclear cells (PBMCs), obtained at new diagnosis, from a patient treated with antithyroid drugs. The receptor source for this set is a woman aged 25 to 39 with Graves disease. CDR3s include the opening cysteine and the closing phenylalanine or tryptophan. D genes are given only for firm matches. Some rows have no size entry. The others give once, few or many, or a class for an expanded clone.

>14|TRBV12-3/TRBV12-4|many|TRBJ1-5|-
TGTGCCAGCAGTTGGGGCCGCGGCAATCAGCCCCAGCATTTT
CASSWGRGNQPQHF
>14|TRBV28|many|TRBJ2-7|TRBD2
TGTGCCAGCAGGAGCCCAGCGGGAGCCTCCGAGCAGTACTTC
CASRSPAGASEQYF
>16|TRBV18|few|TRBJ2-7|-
TGTGCCAGCTCCACCCCCCTGAATATGGGCTCCTACGAGCAGTACTTC
CASSTPLNMGSYEQYF
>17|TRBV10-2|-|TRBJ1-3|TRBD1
TGCGCCAGCAGTGAAATAGGACAGGTTTTCTCTGGAAACACCATATATTTT
CASSEIGQVFSGNTIYF
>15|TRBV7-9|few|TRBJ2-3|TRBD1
TGTGCCAGCAACCGCGACAGGGGGCTGACAGATACGCAGTATTTT
CASNRDRGLTDTQYF
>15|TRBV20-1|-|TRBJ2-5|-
TGCAGTGCTAGCCATTTTTCCGGGCCTAGGGAGACCCAGTACTTC
CSASHFSGPRETQYF
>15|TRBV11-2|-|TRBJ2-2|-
TGTGCCAGCACCGCCGACAGGCGACGGACCGGGGAGCTGTTTTTT
CASTADRRRTGELFF
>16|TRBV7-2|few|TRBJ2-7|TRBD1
TGTGCCAGCAGTTACCCCGGGACAGGAAGGTCGTACGAGCAGTACTTC
CASSYPGTGRSYEQYF
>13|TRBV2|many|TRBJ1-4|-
TGTGCCACAAGTAGACGGAGTAATGAAAAACTGTTTTTT
CATSRRSNEKLFF
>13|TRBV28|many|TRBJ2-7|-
TGTGCCAGCACCCAGGGGAGGTCCCACGAGCAGTACTTC
CASTQGRSHEQYF
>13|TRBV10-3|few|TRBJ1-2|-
TGTGCCATCAGTGACGGGGGAGCCTATGGCTACACCTTC
CAISDGGAYGYTF
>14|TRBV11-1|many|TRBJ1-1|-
TGTGCCAGCAGCTCCCGCGGACTTGACACTGAAGCTTTCTTT
CASSSRGLDTEAFF
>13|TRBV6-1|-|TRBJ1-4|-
TGTGCCAGCAGTGCTGGGCCTAATGAAAAACTGTTTTTT
CASSAGPNEKLFF
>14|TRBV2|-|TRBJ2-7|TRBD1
TGTGCCAGCAGCTTAGGACAGGGAAAGTACGAGCAGTACTTC
CASSLGQGKYEQYF
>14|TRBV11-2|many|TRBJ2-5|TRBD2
TGTGCCAGCAGCCTGACTAGCGGAGGAGAGACCCAGTACTTC
CASSLTSGGETQYF
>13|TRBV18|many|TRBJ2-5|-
TGTGCCAGCTCACCACCCATACAAGAGACCCAGTACTTC
CASSPPIQETQYF
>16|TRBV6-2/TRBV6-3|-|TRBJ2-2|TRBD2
TGTGCCAGCAGGGATAGCGGGAGATGGGGCACCGGGGAGCTGTTTTTT
CASRDSGRWGTGELFF
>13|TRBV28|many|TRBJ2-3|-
TGTGCCAGCAGTGATCTTGGCACAGATACGCAGTATTTT
CASSDLGTDTQYF
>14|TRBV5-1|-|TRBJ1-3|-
TGCGCCAGCAGCCCGGAATATATGGGAAACACCATATATTTT
CASSPEYMGNTIYF
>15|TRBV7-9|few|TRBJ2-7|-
TGTGCCAGCAGCTTCGTCTCGAGCAACTCCTACGAGCAGTACTTC
CASSFVSSNSYEQYF
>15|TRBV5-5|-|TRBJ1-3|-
TGTGCCAGCAGCTTGGGGACGGCATCTGGAAACACCATATATTTT
CASSLGTASGNTIYF
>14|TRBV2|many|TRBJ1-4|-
TGTGCCAGCAGGAAAGGGTCTCCTAATGAAAAACTGTTTTTT
CASRKGSPNEKLFF
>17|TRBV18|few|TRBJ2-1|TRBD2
TGTGCCAGCTCAAAGGGTCTGGGACTAGCGGGAGCCAATGAGCAGTTCTTC
CASSKGLGLAGANEQFF
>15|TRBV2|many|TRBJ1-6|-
TGTGCCAGCAGGGCAGATAGTTCCTATAATTCACCCCTCCACTTT
CASRADSSYNSPLHF
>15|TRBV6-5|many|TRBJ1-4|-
TGTGCCAGCAGTTACCGAGGGGCTGGAGAAGAAAAACTGTTTTTT
CASSYRGAGEEKLFF
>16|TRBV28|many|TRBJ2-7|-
TGTGCCAGCAGCCTCCCGGCTTTAGTGGGTCAGAACGAGCAGTACTTC
CASSLPALVGQNEQYF
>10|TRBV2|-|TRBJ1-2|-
TGTGCCAGCAGGGCTCCAGGCTACACCTTC
CASRAPGYTF
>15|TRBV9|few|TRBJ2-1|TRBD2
TGTGCCAGCAGCGTGACTAGCGGGAGTAGGGATGAGCAGTTCTTC
CASSVTSGSRDEQFF
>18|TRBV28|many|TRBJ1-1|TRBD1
TGTGCCAGCAGTTTACTTACCGGGACAGGGGGTGTAAACACTGAAGCTTTCTTT
CASSLLTGTGGVNTEAFF
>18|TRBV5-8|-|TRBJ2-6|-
TGTGCCAGCAGCCAGGTTCCCACCAGTTTCTCTGGGGCCAACGTCCTGACTTTC
CASSQVPTSFSGANVLTF
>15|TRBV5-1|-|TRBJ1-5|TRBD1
TGCGCCAGCAGCTTGGGACAGGGAGTGGATCAGCCCCAGCATTTT
CASSLGQGVDQPQHF
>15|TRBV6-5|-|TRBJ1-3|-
TGTGCCAGCAGTTCCGGCATTATACCTGGAAACACCATATATTTT
CASSSGIIPGNTIYF
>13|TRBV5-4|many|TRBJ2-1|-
TGTGCCAGCAGCTCGGACAGAAACAATGAGCAGTTCTTC
CASSSDRNNEQFF
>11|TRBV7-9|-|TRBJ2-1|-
TGTGCCAGCAGCCCCCAGAATGAGCAGATCTTC
CASSPQNEQIF